This TCR beta chain was sequenced in a study of T cells expressing NK-cell markers. Study-wide background: Among eight sequenced donors, seven carried HCMV seropositivity while one was seronegative.

General study results and limits: Leadership of the CD3+CD56-NKG2C+ fraction also belonged to these clonotypes in several donors. The study left the HCMV specificity of expanded NKG2C+ T cell clones unresolved. The share of CD8+ T cells held by dominant NKG2C+ clonotypes was about 1.0-7.5% in 5 or 6 donors.

Reanalyzing the 5' RACE reads, TCRdb keeps one entry per CDR3 protein, without DNA. The table lists some 460,000 distinct CDR3 sequences. Germline values: CDR1 SGHRS, CDR2 YFSETQ. This CDR3 comprises 18 residues. As for this clonotype: The target antigen is unknown.

The sequenced material came from blood T cells: a sorted CD56 or NKG2C T cell subset, CD4+ or CD8+ T cells, or bulk PBMC T cells (not recorded which). This clonotype was obtained from a woman aged 45-65 years in good health. This sequence joins TRBV5-1 and TRBJ2-3; TCRdb returns TRBD2, unconfirmable since there is no DNA. CDR3 amino acids: CASSLPQSSGMPRDTQYF. Full variable domain (missing parts from reference TRBV5-1 and TRBJ2-3): KAGVTQTPRYLIKTRGQQVTLSCSPISGHRSVSWYQQTPGQGLQFLFEYFSETQRNKGNFPGRFSGRQFSNSRSEMNVSTLELGDSALYLCASSLPQSSGMPRDTQYFGPGTRLTVL.